Reported below is one T cell receptor (beta chain). Its antigen is not identified. The repertoire was sequenced with immunoSEQ multiplex PCR; TCRdb's copy has only in-frame clones and lacks some. The data show 15,000 to 20,000 clones, around 80% seen once. This sample is part of a study of cytotoxic CD8 clonotypes in ibrutinib-treated CLL. Study-wide findings and caveats: Investigators sampled sustained-remission and progressing patients at differing times. Upon ibrutinib response clonality rose, and upon progression it fell back toward baseline.

The V and J ends lost 5 bases and 4 bases respectively, with 6 bases between them. Germline V gives CDR1 LGHNA, CDR2 YSLEER. The CDR3 sequence is 12 residues long. This receptor was identified in a human donor with chronic lymphocytic leukemia. The chain joins TRBV4-3 to TRBJ2-1; D is uncertain. Sequencing used PBMCs, obtained before ibrutinib treatment. CDR3 in DNA: TGCGCCAGCAGCTCTCGATACAATGAGCAGTTCTTC. Amino acids: CASSSRYNEQFF.